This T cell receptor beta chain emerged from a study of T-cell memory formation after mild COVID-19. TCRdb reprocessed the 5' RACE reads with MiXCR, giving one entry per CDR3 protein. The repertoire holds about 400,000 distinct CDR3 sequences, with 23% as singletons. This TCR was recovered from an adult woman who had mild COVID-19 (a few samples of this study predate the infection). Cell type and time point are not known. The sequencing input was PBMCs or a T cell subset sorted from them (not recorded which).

The DNA of the CDR3 is TGTGCCAGCAGTTACCCACAGCAGCCGGAGCGGGAGGGCGGGGGCTCCTACAATGAGCAGTTCTTC. Translation: CASSYPQQPEREGGGSYNEQFF. V and J are TRBV6-2 or TRBV6-3 and TRBJ2-1, with TRBD2 matching 10 bases. Germline CDR1 MNHEY, CDR2 SVGEGT. J gave up 0 bases and V 2 bases, and 19 bases lay outside the gene matches. The CDR3 runs to 22 residues.